Each of the 25 T cell receptor beta chains below was sequenced from the same sample in a study of response to subunit inactivated influenza vaccine. Using its own MiXCR run on the RT-PCR reads, TCRdb lists one record per CDR3 protein. This table has about 520,000 distinct CDR3 sequences, 7.2% appearing once. Sequenced material: PBMCs from blood, taken about 24 months after vaccination. The receptors come from a man aged 45 to 75 who received an inactivated influenza vaccine.

This clonotype has a count of ten or more. The chain links TRBV10-3 to TRBJ2-5; the D gene is possibly TRBD2 (6 bases). The CDR3 length is 17 residues. V was shortened by 3 bases and J by 5 bases, with 22 bases between the two germline ends. Germline CDR1 is ENHRY and CDR2 is SYGVKD. The DNA for the CDR3 is TGTGCCATCAGTGATTTCGGGAGCGGCCCCTGGGGGGAGACCCAGTACTTC. Encoded protein: CAISDFGSGPWGETQYF.

The V and J genes are TRBV28 and TRBJ1-4; tentatively, D is TRBD1 (6 bases). V was trimmed by 4 bases and J by 6 bases, leaving 18 bases between them. The CDR3 spans 16 residues. Germline V gene data show CDR1 as MDHEN and CDR2 as SYDVKM. The CDR3 loop is CASSSRGGGRDEKLFF. CDR3 sequence (DNA): TGTGCCAGCAGTTCCCGAGGAGGGGGGAGGGATGAAAAACTGTTTTTT.

This clonotype was found a few times. The CDR3 protein is CASSPTSVSSSYEQYF. In nucleotides, the CDR3 is TGTGCCAGCAGCCCCACTAGCGTCTCGAGCTCCTACGAGCAGTACTTC. The V and J genes are TRBV28 and TRBJ2-7, with 7 positions matching TRBD2. Germline V gene sequence: CDR1 MDHEN, CDR2 SYDVKM. The CDR3 length is 16 residues. V gave up 6 bases and J gave up 0 bases; unmatched junction bases: 11.

This chain joins TRBV5-1 and TRBJ1-1; no definite D call. Trimming took off 2 bases at V and 1 base at J, with 12 bases between the two ends. This CDR3 is 15 amino acids long. CDR1 SGHRS and CDR2 YFSETQ come from the germline V gene. The CDR3 protein is CASSFGDVRNTEAFF. CDR3 in DNA: TGCGCCAGCAGCTTCGGGGATGTGAGGAACACTGAAGCTTTCTTT.

V gene TRBV20-1 combines with J gene TRBJ1-2, with no clear D. V was cut by 0 bases and J by 1 base, with 12 bases left in between. Per germline, CDR1 DFQATT and CDR2 SNEGSKA (reference sequence). The CDR3 is made up of 15 amino acids. The CDR3, as DNA: TGCAGTGCTAGAGATCTTATGGGCCTTAACTATGGCTACACCTTC. It yields the protein CSARDLMGLNYGYTF.

Comment on this clonotype: The junction and the germline gene differ at one end; a read error may be behind it. The chain has TRBV15 and TRBJ2-1; no clear D gene. Germline V lookup: CDR1 LNHNV, CDR2 YYDKDF (reference sequence). The length of the CDR3 is 13 residues. The CDR3 nucleotides read TGTGCCGCCAGTACTACCCTCGAGTCTGAGCAGTTCTTC. It yields the protein CAASTTLESEQFF.

V and J are TRBV5-1 and TRBJ1-1; D not resolved. CDR3 size: 13 residues. Germline values: CDR1 SGHRS, CDR2 YFSETQ. Trimming removed 1 base at V and 7 bases at J, with 11 bases between. CDR3 coding DNA: TGCGCCAGCAGCTTGTCGGCTGCTTATGAAGCTTTCTTT. Its translation: CASSLSAAYEAFF. The complete variable domain, with remaining parts taken from reference TRBV5-1 and TRBJ1-1, reads KAGVTQTPRYLIKTRGQQVTLSCSPISGHRSVSWYQQTPGQGLQFLFEYFSETQRNKGNFPGRFSGRQFSNSRSEMNVSTLELGDSALYLCASSLSAAYEAFFGQGTRLTVV.

In its sample, this clonotype was seen many times. The V and J genes are TRBV20-1 and TRBJ2-3, with D perhaps assigned TRBD1 or TRBD2 (5 bases each). CDR1 is DFQATT and CDR2 is SNEGSKA in the germline V gene (reference sequence). The V end was cut by 5 bases, the J end by 1 base, with 19 bases between. The CDR3 contains 16 residues. CDR3 in DNA: TGCAGTGCTGCCGGGACCTCGGGCGCTCGCACAGATACGCAGTATTTT. It is translated as CSAAGTSGARTDTQYF.

This clonotype was observed at least ten times. The chain combines TRBV25-1 with TRBJ2-2; weak D call: TRBD1 (5 bases). This CDR3 is built from 11 residues. With 9 bases removed from V and 7 bases from J, the gap between germline ends came to 9 bases. Germline V CDR1 and CDR2: MGHDK, SYGVNS. The CDR3 loop reads CASWGGGELFF. CDR3 coding DNA: TGTGCCAGTTGGGGCGGCGGGGAGCTGTTTTTT.

CDR3 residues: CASSPTTSVGTQYF. CDR3 DNA: TGCGCCAGCAGCCCCACGACCTCCGTCGGGACCCAGTACTTC. This chain joins TRBV5-1 and TRBJ2-5; D is uncertain. V lost 4 bases and J 7 bases, leaving 17 bases between the germline ends. This CDR3 is built from 14 residues. The germline CDR1 and CDR2 sequences are SGHRS and YFSETQ.

This clonotype was recorded a few times. The rearrangement links TRBV6-2 or TRBV6-3 to TRBJ2-1; 9 nucleotides agree with TRBD2. The CDR3 has 15 amino acids. Germline values: CDR1 MNHEY, CDR2 SVGEGT. The junction had 5 bases not matched to a gene; V was cut back by 4 bases and J by 4 bases. The chain's CDR3 is CASSSLAGRYNEQFF. CDR3 in DNA: TGTGCCAGCAGTTCCCTAGCGGGACGTTACAATGAGCAGTTCTTC.

The J gene is TRBJ2-7, the V gene TRBV5-1, with TRBD2 matching 8 bases. The germline gives CDR1 SGHRS, CDR2 YFSETQ. This CDR3 comprises 15 residues. V shed 4 bases, J shed 0 bases, and the junction held 6 bases outside the gene matches. The CDR3 here is CASSNQRGSSYEQYF. The CDR3 DNA sequence: TGCGCCAGCAGCAATCAGCGGGGGAGCTCCTACGAGCAGTACTTC.

This clonotype was observed a handful of times. This chain uses TRBV29-1 with TRBJ2-3; D is perhaps TRBD2 (6 bases). V lost 6 bases and J 3 bases, leaving 10 bases between the germline ends. Germline V lookup: CDR1 SQVTM, CDR2 ANQGSEA. This CDR3 spans 12 amino acids. CDR3 in amino acids: CSVARGTDTQYF. CDR3 DNA: TGCAGCGTAGCGCGGGGAACAGATACGCAGTATTTT.

The rearrangement links TRBV18 to TRBJ1-1; TRBD1 matches at 8 bases. CDR1 and CDR2 (germline): KGHSH, LQKENI. With 3 bases clipped from V and 1 base from J, the junction kept 7 bases outside the gene matches. This CDR3 comprises 16 residues. CDR3 residues: CASSPSAGGKNTEAFF. The CDR3 DNA reads TGTGCCAGCTCACCGTCGGCAGGGGGCAAGAACACTGAAGCTTTCTTT. The full variable domain, rest sourced from reference TRBV18 and TRBJ1-1, is NAGVMQNPRHLVRRRGQEARLRCSPMKGHSHVYWYRQLPEEGLKFMVYLQKENIIDESGMPKERFSAEFPKEGPSILRIQQVVRGDSAAYFCASSPSAGGKNTEAFFGQGTRLTVV.

The V and J genes are TRBV4-2 and TRBJ2-3; the D is unclear. Trimming left V 2 bases short and J 0 bases short, with 15 bases between. The CDR3 runs 17 residues. Germline loops: CDR1 LGHNA, CDR2 YNFKEQ. The CDR3 DNA sequence: TGTGCCAGCAGCCAACGCGAAGTAGCTGCTAGCACAGATACGCAGTATTTT. Translation gives CASSQREVAASTDTQYF.

This clonotype was seen more than once but under ten times. This chain uses TRBV20-1 with TRBJ2-3, with unresolved D. Germline assignment: CDR1 DFQATT and CDR2 SNEGSKA (reference sequence). The length of the CDR3 is 11 residues. Trimming removed 5 bases from V and 4 bases from J, with 7 bases in between. The CDR3 nucleotides are TGCAGTGCTTGGGATTCAGATACGCAGTATTTT. Encoded protein: CSAWDSDTQYF.

The chain carries TRBV12-3 or TRBV12-4 and TRBJ2-1, with 12 bases identical to TRBD2. This CDR3 contains 15 residues. V shed 5 bases and J 12 bases; nucleotides not matched to a gene: 11. The CDR3 spells CASSPPGLAGRSQFF. CDR3 DNA: TGTGCCAGCAGTCCCCCGGGACTAGCGGGCCGGTCGCAGTTCTTC.

This clonotype has just a few counts. The chain couples TRBV20-1 to TRBJ2-1; D remains unclear. The CDR3 has 14 amino acids. The ends were cut back, 5 bases at V and 3 bases at J, with 14 bases in the middle. From germline, CDR1 is DFQATT and CDR2 SNEGSKA (reference sequence). CDR3 amino acids: CSADGRRFYNEQFF. CDR3 nucleotide sequence: TGCAGTGCTGATGGACGGCGGTTCTACAATGAGCAGTTCTTC.

The CDR3 spells CATSNARVASPLHF. CDR3 bases: TGTGCCACCAGCAACGCCAGGGTGGCTTCACCCCTCCACTTT. The gene calls are TRBV15 and TRBJ1-6; a possible D gene is TRBD1 (5 bases). V lost 4 bases to trimming and J lost 9 bases, with 13 bases between them. CDR1 and CDR2 from the germline V gene are LNHNV and YYDKDF (reference sequence). The CDR3 spans 14 residues.

The rearrangement links TRBV20-1 to TRBJ1-6, with TRBD1 identical over 9 bases. The V gene's germline CDR1 is DFQATT and CDR2 SNEGSKA (reference sequence). V trimming: 2 bases; J trimming: 4 bases; junction bases outside the gene matches: 6. The CDR3 loop spans 16 amino acids. CDR3 loop: CSARKGTGTYNSPLHF. In DNA, the CDR3 is TGCAGTGCTAGAAAAGGGACAGGGACGTATAATTCACCCCTCCACTTT.

The chain carries TRBV27 and TRBJ2-4; 7 bases line up with TRBD2. Trimming cost V 8 bases and J 0 bases; bases outside gene matches: 10. The CDR3 has 16 residues. Germline CDR1 is MNHEY and CDR2 is SMNVEV (reference sequence). CDR3 residues: CASGPLAEIAKNIQYF. The CDR3 DNA sequence: TGTGCCAGCGGTCCGCTAGCGGAAATAGCCAAAAACATTCAGTACTTC.

This clonotype was observed a handful of times. The V and J genes are TRBV7-8 and TRBJ2-7, with a possible D match to TRBD1 (5 bases). The CDR3 sequence is 13 residues long. The germline gives CDR1 SGHVS, CDR2 FQNEAQ. Trimming removed 3 bases from V and 7 bases from J, with 13 bases in between. Here the CDR3 DNA reads TGTGCCAGCAGCTTCCGGCAGGGTGGGGAGCAGTACTTC. It yields the protein CASSFRQGGEQYF.

The genes are TRBV5-1 and TRBJ2-5; D not resolved. Germline assignment: CDR1 SGHRS and CDR2 YFSETQ. V was cut by 0 bases and J by 2 bases, with 14 bases left in between. The CDR3 is 16 residues long. Here the CDR3 DNA reads TGCGCCAGCAGCTTGGCGCAGGCCAACGAACAAGAGACCCAGTACTTC. This encodes CASSLAQANEQETQYF.

This sequence joins TRBV18 and TRBJ2-7; D is undetermined. The V end lost 5 bases, the J end lost 3 bases, and 14 bases lay between the germline ends. CDR3 length: 14 residues. From germline, CDR1 is KGHSH and CDR2 LQKENI. The CDR3 DNA reads TGTGCCAGCTCAGCTAACGTCCAGAGCTACGAGCAGTACTTC. It codes for CASSANVQSYEQYF.

This clonotype has just a few counts. The chain recombines TRBV5-6 with TRBJ1-2, with 9 bases aligning to TRBD1. The J segment lost 8 bases and the V segment lost 1 base, leaving 3 bases of the junction unmatched. This CDR3 is 13 amino acids long. Germline assignment: CDR1 SGHDT and CDR2 YYEEEE. The CDR3: CASSLRTGDGYTF. The CDR3 region has the DNA TGTGCCAGCAGCTTGAGGACAGGGGACGGCTACACCTTC.